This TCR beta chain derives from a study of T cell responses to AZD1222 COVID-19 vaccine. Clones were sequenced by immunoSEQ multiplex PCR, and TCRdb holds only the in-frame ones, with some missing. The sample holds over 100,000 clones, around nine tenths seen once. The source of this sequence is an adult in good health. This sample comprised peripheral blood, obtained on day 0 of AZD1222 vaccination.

The CDR3 region has the DNA TGTGCCAGCACCCCTCCTCTTGGGTCGTCAGGGAACACTGAAGCTTTCTTT. This translates into CASTPPLGSSGNTEAFF. The rearrangement uses TRBV6-2 or TRBV6-3 and TRBJ1-1; D ambiguous. This CDR3 region has 17 residues. Trimming stripped 7 bases from V and 1 base from J, with 22 bases between. Germline CDR1 is MNHEY and CDR2 is SVGEGT.